A single T cell receptor beta chain is shown here with its context. These data originate in a study of radiation and T cells in renal cell carcinoma. Specified time point: blood 4 weeks post-SBRT, at nephrectomy. The treatment is: 15 Gy SBRT to primary tumor, nephrectomy 4 weeks later. Germline trimming cut 2 bases from V and 1 base from J; bases unmatched to any gene: 10. The CDR3 covers 19 residues. The germline gives CDR1 SGHTA, CDR2 FQGNSA. Only in-frame clones appear in the TCRdb table, and some are missing; sequencing was by immunoSEQ multiplex PCR. The repertoire holds approximately 92,000 clones, with over 80% as singletons.

This receptor was identified in a man aged 45-65 years with renal cell carcinoma. The material was blood, obtained from a patient whose treatment included radiotherapy and nephrectomy. This sequence joins TRBV7-2 and TRBJ2-6; 8 nucleotides agree with TRBD2. The CDR3: CASSLIISGGTSGANVLTF. The CDR3 region has the DNA TGTGCCAGCAGCTTAATTATCAGCGGGGGTACTTCTGGGGCCAACGTCCTGACTTTC.